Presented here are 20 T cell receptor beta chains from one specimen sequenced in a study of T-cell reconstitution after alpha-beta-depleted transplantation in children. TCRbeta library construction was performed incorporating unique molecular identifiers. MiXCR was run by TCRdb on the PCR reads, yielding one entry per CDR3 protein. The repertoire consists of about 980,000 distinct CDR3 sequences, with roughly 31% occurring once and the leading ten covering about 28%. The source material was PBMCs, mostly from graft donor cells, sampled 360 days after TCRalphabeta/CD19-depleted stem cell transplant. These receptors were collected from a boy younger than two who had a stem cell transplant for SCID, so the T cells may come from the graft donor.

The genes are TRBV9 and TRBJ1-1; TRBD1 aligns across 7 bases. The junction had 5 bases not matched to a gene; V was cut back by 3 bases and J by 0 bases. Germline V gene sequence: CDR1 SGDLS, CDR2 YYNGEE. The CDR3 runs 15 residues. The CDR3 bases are TGTGCCAGCAGCGGGACAGGCTCTTTGAACACTGAAGCTTTCTTT. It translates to CASSGTGSLNTEAFF.

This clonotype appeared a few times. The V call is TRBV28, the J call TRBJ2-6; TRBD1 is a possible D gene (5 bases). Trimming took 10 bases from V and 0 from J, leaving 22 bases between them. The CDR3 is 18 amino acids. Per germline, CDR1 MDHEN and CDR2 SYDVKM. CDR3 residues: CATQTPDIPLSGANVLTF. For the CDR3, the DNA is TGTGCCACCCAGACCCCGGACATTCCGCTCTCTGGGGCCAACGTCCTGACTTTC.

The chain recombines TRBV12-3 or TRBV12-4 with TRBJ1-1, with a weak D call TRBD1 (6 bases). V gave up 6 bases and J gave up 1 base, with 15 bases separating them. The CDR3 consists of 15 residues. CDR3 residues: CASSPPATGNTEAFF. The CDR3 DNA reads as TGTGCCAGCAGCCCGCCGGCGACAGGGAACACTGAAGCTTTCTTT.

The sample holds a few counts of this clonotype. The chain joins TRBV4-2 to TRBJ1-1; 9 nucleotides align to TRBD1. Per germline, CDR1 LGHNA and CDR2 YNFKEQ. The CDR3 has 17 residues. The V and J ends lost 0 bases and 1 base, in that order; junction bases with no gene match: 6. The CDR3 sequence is CASSQETGTGKNTEAFF. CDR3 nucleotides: TGTGCCAGCAGCCAAGAAACCGGGACAGGGAAGAACACTGAAGCTTTCTTT.

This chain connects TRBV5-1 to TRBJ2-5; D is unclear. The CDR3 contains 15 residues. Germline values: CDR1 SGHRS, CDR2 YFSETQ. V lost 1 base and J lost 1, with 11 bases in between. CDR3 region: CASSLWIGSQETQYF. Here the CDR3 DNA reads TGCGCCAGCAGCTTGTGGATCGGCAGCCAAGAGACCCAGTACTTC.

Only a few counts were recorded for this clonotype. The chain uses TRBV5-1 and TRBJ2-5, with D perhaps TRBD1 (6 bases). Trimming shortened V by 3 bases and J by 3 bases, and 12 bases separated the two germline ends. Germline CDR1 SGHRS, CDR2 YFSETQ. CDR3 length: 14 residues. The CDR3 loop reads CASSWQGFEETQYF. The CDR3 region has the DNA TGCGCCAGCAGCTGGCAGGGGTTCGAAGAGACCCAGTACTTC.

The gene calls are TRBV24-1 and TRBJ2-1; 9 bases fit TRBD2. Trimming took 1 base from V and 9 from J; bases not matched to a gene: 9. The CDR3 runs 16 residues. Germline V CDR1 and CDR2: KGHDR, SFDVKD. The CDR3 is CATSDLGRGGRGEQFF. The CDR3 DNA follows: TGTGCCACCAGTGATTTAGGGCGGGGGGGCCGTGGTGAGCAGTTCTTC.

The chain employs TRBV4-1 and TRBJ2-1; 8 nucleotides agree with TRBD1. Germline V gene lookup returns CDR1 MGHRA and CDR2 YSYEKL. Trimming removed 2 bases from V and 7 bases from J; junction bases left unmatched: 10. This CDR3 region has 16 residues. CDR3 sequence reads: CASSQRPPGGRNEQFF. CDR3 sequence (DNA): TGCGCCAGCAGCCAAAGGCCCCCAGGGGGCAGAAATGAGCAGTTCTTC.

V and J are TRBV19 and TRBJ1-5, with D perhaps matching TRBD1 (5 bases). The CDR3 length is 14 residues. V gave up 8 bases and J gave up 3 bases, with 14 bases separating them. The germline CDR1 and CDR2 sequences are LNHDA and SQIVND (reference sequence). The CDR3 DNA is TGTGCCAGTCGGGGGAGAATGGCCAATCAGCCCCAGCATTTT. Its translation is CASRGRMANQPQHF.

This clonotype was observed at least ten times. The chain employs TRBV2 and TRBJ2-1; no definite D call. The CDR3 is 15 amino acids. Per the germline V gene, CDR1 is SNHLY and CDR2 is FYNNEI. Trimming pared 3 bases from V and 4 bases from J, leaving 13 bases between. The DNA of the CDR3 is TGTGCCAGCAGTGACTCTCACGTTTTTTACAATGAGCAGTTCTTC. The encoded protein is CASSDSHVFYNEQFF. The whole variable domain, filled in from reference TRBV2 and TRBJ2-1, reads EPEVTQTPSHQVTQMGQEVILRCVPISNHLYFYWYRQILGQKVEFLVSFYNNEISEKSEIFDDQFSVERPDGSNFTLKIRSTKLEDSAMYFCASSDSHVFYNEQFFGPGTRLTVL.

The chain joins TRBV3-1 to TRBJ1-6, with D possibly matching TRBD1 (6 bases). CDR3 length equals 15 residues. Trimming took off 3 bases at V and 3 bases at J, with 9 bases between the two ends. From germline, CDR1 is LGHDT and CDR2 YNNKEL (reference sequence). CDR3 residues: CASSQGGGYNSPLHF. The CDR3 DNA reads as TGTGCCAGCAGCCAGGGAGGGGGCTATAATTCACCCCTCCACTTT. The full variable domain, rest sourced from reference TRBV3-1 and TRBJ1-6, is DTAVSQTPKYLVTQMGNDKSIKCEQNLGHDTMYWYKQDSKKFLKIMFSYNNKELIINETVPNRFSPKSPDKAHLNLHINSLELGDSAVYFCASSQGGGYNSPLHFGNGTRLTVT.

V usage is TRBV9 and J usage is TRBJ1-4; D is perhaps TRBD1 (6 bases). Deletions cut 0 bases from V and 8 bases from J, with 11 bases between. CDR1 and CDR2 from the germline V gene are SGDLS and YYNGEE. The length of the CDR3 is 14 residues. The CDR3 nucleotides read TGTGCCAGCAGCGTAGGACAGGATGAGGAAAAACTGTTTTTT. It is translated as CASSVGQDEEKLFF.

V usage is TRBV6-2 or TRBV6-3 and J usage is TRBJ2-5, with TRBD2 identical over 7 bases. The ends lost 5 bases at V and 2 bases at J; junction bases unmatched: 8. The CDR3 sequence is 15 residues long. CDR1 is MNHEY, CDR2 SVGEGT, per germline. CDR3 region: CASSRGDYRQETQYF. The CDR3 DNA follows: TGTGCCAGCAGTCGCGGGGACTACCGACAAGAGACCCAGTACTTC.

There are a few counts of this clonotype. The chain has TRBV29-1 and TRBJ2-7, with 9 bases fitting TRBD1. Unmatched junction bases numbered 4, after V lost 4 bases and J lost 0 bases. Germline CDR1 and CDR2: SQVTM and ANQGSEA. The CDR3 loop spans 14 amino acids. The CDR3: CSVGPGQGSYEQYF. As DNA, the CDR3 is TGCAGCGTTGGCCCGGGACAGGGCTCCTACGAGCAGTACTTC.

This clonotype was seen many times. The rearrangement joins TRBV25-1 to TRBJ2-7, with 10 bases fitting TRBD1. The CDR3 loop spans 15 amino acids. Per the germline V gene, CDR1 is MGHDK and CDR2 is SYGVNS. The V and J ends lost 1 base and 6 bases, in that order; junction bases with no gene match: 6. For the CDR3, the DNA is TGTGCCAGCAGTGAATGGGGGACAGGGGAGGCCGAGCAGTACTTC. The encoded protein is CASSEWGTGEAEQYF.

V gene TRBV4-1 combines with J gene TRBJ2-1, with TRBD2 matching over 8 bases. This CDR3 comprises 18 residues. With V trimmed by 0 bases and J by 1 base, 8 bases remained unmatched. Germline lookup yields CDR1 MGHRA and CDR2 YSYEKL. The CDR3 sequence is CASSQETSGQPSYNEQFF. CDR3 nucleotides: TGCGCCAGCAGCCAAGAAACTAGCGGACAACCTTCCTACAATGAGCAGTTCTTC.

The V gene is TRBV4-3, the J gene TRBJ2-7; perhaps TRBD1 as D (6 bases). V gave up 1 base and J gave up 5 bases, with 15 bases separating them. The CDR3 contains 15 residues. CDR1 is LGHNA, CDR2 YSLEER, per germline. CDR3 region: CASSQVGRGADEQYF. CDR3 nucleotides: TGCGCCAGCAGCCAAGTAGGCAGGGGAGCGGACGAGCAGTACTTC.

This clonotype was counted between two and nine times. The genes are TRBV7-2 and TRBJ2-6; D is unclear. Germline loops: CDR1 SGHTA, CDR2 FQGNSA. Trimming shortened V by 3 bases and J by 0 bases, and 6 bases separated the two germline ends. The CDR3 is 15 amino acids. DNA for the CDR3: TGTGCCAGCAGCTTTAAAACCTCTGGGGCCAACGTCCTGACTTTC. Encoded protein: CASSFKTSGANVLTF.

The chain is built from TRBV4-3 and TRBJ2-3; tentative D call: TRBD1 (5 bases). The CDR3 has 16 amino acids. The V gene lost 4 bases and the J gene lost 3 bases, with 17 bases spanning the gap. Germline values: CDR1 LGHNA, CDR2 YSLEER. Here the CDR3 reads CASSPRQTQRTDTQYF. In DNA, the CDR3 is TGCGCCAGCAGCCCCAGACAGACTCAGAGGACAGATACGCAGTATTTT.

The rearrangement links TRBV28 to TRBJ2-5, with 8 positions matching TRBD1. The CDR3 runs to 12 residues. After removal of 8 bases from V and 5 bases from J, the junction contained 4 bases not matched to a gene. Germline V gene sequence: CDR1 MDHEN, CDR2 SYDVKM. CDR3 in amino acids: CASGQGVETQYF. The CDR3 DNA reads TGTGCCAGCGGACAGGGTGTGGAGACCCAGTACTTC.